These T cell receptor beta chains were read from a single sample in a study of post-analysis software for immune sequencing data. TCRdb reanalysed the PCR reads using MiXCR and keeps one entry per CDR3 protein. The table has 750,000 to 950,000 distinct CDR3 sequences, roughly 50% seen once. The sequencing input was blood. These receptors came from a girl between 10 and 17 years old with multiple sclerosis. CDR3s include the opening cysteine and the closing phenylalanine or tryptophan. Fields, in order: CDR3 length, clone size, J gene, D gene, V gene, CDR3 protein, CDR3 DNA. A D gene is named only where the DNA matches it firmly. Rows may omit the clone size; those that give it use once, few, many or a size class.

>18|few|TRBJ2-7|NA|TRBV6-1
CASSSLVSDLTVGDEQYF
TGTGCCAGCAGCTCCCTCGTATCAGACTTGACAGTTGGGGACGAGCAGTACTTC
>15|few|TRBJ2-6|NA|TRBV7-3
CASSLTRSGANVLTF
TGTGCCAGCAGCTTAACTCGCTCTGGGGCCAACGTCCTGACTTTC
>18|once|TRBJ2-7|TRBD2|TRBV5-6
CASSYGSARLAGKYEQYF
TGTGCCAGCAGCTATGGATCCGCAAGACTAGCGGGCAAGTACGAGCAGTACTTC
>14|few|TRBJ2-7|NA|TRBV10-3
CATRTGLATHEQYF
TGTGCCACCCGAACCGGGCTAGCGACCCACGAGCAGTACTTC
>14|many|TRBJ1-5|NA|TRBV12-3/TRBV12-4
CASSEVDSNQPQHF
TGTGCCAGCAGTGAGGTGGACAGCAATCAGCCCCAGCATTTT
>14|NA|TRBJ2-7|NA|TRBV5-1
CASSPSEGVYEQYF
TGCGCCAGCAGCCCCTCCGAGGGGGTCTACGAGCAGTACTTC
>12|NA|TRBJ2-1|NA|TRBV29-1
CSGVRDSNEQFF
TGTAGCGGCGTCCGGGACAGCAATGAGCAGTTCTTC
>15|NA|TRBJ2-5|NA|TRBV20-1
CSARAATAIQETQYF
TGCAGTGCTAGAGCTGCGACAGCTATCCAAGAGACCCAGTACTTC
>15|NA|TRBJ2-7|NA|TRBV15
CATSRFPGQSYEQYF
TGTGCCACCAGCAGATTCCCGGGACAATCCTACGAGCAGTACTTC
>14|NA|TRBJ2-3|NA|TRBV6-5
CASRDLGATDTQYF
TGTGCCAGCAGGGACCTTGGGGCCACAGATACGCAGTATTTT
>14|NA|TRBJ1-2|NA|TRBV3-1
CASSHEQANYGYTF
TGTGCCAGCAGCCACGAACAGGCAAACTATGGCTACACCTTC
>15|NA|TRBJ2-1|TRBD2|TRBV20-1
CSASLPASGYNEQFF
TGCAGTGCCAGTCTCCCGGCTAGCGGATACAATGAGCAGTTCTTC
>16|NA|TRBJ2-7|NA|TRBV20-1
CSARPTGGERPYEQYF
TGCAGTGCTAGACCGACTGGTGGGGAGCGACCATACGAGCAGTACTTC
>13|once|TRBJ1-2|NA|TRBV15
CATSPTFQSGYTF
TGTGCCACCAGCCCGACATTTCAAAGTGGCTACACCTTC
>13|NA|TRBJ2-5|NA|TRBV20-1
CSAGDPPRETQYF
TGCAGTGCGGGGGACCCACCCCGAGAGACCCAGTACTTC
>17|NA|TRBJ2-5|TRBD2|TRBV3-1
CASSQDELAGAKETQYF
TGTGCCAGCAGCCAAGATGAACTAGCGGGGGCTAAAGAGACCCAGTACTTC
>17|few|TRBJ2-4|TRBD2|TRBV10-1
CASSESAGGPGWNIQYF
TGCGCCAGCAGTGAGTCGGCGGGAGGGCCGGGCTGGAACATTCAGTACTTC
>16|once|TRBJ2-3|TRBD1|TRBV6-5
CASRSGQGVYTDTQYF
TGTGCCAGCAGGTCGGGACAGGGCGTATACACAGATACGCAGTATTTT
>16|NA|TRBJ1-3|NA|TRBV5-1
CASSLDGQLAGNTIYF
TGCGCCAGCAGCTTAGATGGACAGTTGGCTGGAAACACCATATATTTT
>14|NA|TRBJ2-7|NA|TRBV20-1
CSAPREGGAYEQYF
TGCAGTGCTCCCCGAGAGGGGGGCGCCTACGAGCAGTACTTC
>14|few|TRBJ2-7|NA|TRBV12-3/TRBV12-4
CASSKGRLRDEQYF
TGTGCCAGCAGCAAAGGACGGCTTCGGGACGAGCAGTACTTC
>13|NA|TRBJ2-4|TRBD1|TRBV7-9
CASTQGGGGEQYF
TGTGCCAGCACCCAAGGGGGCGGTGGGGAGCAGTACTTC
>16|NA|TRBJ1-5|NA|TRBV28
CASSLSNPGGNQPQHF
TGTGCCAGCAGTTTATCCAATCCTGGGGGCAATCAGCCCCAGCATTTT
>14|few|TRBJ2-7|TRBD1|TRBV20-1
CSARNLQGANEQYF
TGCAGTGCTAGGAATTTACAGGGGGCCAACGAGCAGTACTTC
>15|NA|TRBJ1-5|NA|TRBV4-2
CASSQDPQGSGPQHF
TGTGCCAGCAGCCAAGATCCCCAGGGTTCCGGGCCCCAGCATTTT
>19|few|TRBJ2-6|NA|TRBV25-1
CASSVGPGAPNSGANVLTF
TGTGCCAGCAGTGTCGGTCCGGGAGCGCCGAACTCTGGGGCCAACGTCCTGACTTTC
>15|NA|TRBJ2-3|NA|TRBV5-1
CASGAGGPNTDTQYF
TGCGCCAGCGGAGCGGGCGGGCCTAACACAGATACGCAGTATTTT
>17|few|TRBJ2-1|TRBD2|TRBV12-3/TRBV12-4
CASSFRPQAGAYNEQFF
TGTGCCAGCAGTTTCCGCCCCCAAGCGGGAGCTTACAATGAGCAGTTCTTC
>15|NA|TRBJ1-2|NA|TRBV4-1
CASSQEDFGMWGYTF
TGCGCCAGCAGCCAAGAGGACTTCGGTATGTGGGGCTACACCTTC
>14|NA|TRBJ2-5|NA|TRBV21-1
CASSRTTVQETQYF
TGTGCCAGCAGCAGAACGACAGTCCAAGAGACCCAGTACTTC
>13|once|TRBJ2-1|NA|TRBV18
CASSPQEYNEQFF
TGTGCCAGCTCACCACAGGAGTACAATGAGCAGTTCTTC
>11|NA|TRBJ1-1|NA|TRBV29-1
CSVVDGLFAFF
TGCAGCGTTGTGGACGGTTTGTTTGCTTTCTTT
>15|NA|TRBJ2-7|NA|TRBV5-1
CASSIRDASLYEQYF
TGCGCCAGCAGCATCCGGGACGCCTCCCTATACGAGCAGTACTTC
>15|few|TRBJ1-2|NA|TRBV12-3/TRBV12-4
CASSLMSGSIYGYTF
TGTGCCAGCAGTTTAATGTCAGGGAGCATCTATGGCTACACCTTC
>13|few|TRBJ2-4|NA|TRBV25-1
CASSHGGENIQYF
TGTGCCAGCAGCCACGGCGGGGAAAACATTCAGTACTTC
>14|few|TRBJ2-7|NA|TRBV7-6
CASSLVGQGHEQYF
TGTGCCAGCAGCTTAGTTGGGCAGGGCCACGAGCAGTACTTC
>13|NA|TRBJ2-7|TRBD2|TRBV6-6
CASSPSGVHEQYF
TGTGCCAGCAGCCCCAGCGGGGTCCACGAGCAGTACTTC
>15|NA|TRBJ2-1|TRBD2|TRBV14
CASNHYGGADNEQFF
TGTGCCAGCAATCATTACGGGGGGGCGGATAATGAGCAGTTCTTC
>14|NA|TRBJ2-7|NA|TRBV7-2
CASSSNRASYEQDF
TGTGCCAGCAGCTCGAACAGGGCTTCCTACGAGCAGGACTTC
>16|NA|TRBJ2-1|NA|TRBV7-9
CASSPRGGSIYNEQFF
TGTGCCAGCAGCCCAAGGGGAGGTAGCATCTACAATGAGCAGTTCTTC
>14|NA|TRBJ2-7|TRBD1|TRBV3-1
CASSLGTGGNEQYF
TGTGCCAGCAGCCTCGGGACAGGGGGCAACGAGCAGTACTTC
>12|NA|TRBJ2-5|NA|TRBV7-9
CASSPLYNEQYF
TGTGCCAGCAGCCCCCTCTACAATGAGCAGTACTTC
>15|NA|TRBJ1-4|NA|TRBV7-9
CASSPTGTGGEKLFF
TGTGCCAGCAGCCCCACAGGTACTGGGGGTGAAAAACTGTTTTTT
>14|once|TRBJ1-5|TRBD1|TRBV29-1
CSVETGQGGQPQHF
TGCAGCGTTGAGACTGGACAGGGTGGGCAGCCCCAGCATTTT
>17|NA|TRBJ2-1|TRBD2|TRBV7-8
CASSLLRTSGGIDEQFF
TGTGCCAGCAGCTTACTACGGACTAGCGGGGGGATCGATGAGCAGTTCTTC